The 3 T cell receptor beta chains in this list originate from one sample, sequenced in a study of cytomegalovirus exposure and HLA in healthy donors. 13 Jbeta primers and 60 Vbeta primers were used for the PCR. Only in-frame clones appear in the TCRdb table, and some are missing; sequencing was by immunoSEQ multiplex PCR. The profile shows some 180,000 clones, roughly 8.7% of them singletons. Sample: PBMCs. Receptors originate from a woman in her 30s in good health and CMV-seropositive.

This clone was seen more than once but under ten times. In nucleotides, the CDR3 is TGTGCCAGCAGCTTAGTACCGGGAGATACGCAGTATTTT. Amino acids: CASSLVPGDTQYF. V and J are TRBV5-4 and TRBJ2-3; D gene unclear. This CDR3 spans 13 amino acids. Germline V CDR1 and CDR2: SGHNT, YYREEE (reference sequence). Trimming removed 2 bases from V and 5 bases from J, with 9 bases in between.

This clone was observed a handful of times. V gene TRBV7-9 combines with J gene TRBJ1-2, with 9 bases that match TRBD1. Germline CDR1 reads SEHNR; CDR2 reads FQNEAQ (reference sequence). This CDR3 has 17 residues. Trimming at V came to 6 bases and at J to 4 bases, leaving 15 bases not matched to a gene. CDR3 nucleotide sequence: TGTGCCAGCAGAGTACGGGACAGGGTTTTTTGGGGCTATGGCTACACCTTC. It codes for CASRVRDRVFWGYGYTF.

A few counts support this clone. The chain employs TRBV5-4 and TRBJ2-2; TRBD2 matches 8 bases. The CDR3 is made up of 15 amino acids. Germline V CDR1 and CDR2: SGHNT, YYREEE (reference sequence). V lost 4 bases and J lost 6; bases outside the gene matches: 8. The CDR3 region has the DNA TGTGCCAGCAGCCCGAGCGGGAGTATGCCCGGGGAGCTGTTTTTT. This codes for CASSPSGSMPGELFF. Together with reference TRBV5-4 and TRBJ2-2, the CDR3 gives the full variable domain: ETGVTQSPTHLIKTRGQQVTLRCSSQSGHNTVSWYQQALGQGPQFIFQYYREEENGRGNFPPRFSGLQFPNYSSELNVNALELDDSALYLCASSPSGSMPGELFFGEGSRLTVL.